One sample yielded the 11 T cell receptor beta chains listed below, sequenced in a study of blood T cell repertoires in COVID-19. Some clones are missing from TCRdb's copy, which holds only in-frame ones; the method was immunoSEQ multiplex PCR. The data hold 70,000 to 75,000 clones, with just over 85% observed a single time. The sample was peripheral blood. These TCRs come from a human donor in a cohort sampled during active COVID-19.

This clone was counted only a few times. V and J are TRBV11-3 and TRBJ2-2; TRBD1 aligns across 12 bases. The V gene's germline CDR1 is SGHNT and CDR2 YENEEA. The CDR3 totals 15 residues. V was clipped by 4 bases and J by 6 bases; unmatched bases: 3. This CDR3 reads CASSSRDRGPGELFF. The DNA of the CDR3 is TGTGCCAGCAGCTCCCGGGACAGGGGGCCCGGGGAGCTGTTTTTT.

The chain couples TRBV7-2 to TRBJ1-4; D is possibly TRBD1 (5 bases). CDR3 size: 14 residues. Trimming shortened V by 2 bases and J by 8 bases, and 12 bases separated the two germline ends. CDR1 is SGHTA and CDR2 is FQGNSA in the germline V gene. CDR3 bases: TGTGCCAGCAGCTTAAGGACACGACAGGAAAAACTGTTTTTT. It encodes CASSLRTRQEKLFF.

This clone was detected once. V gene TRBV6-1 combines with J gene TRBJ1-1; 7 bases align to TRBD1. Germline lookup yields CDR1 MNHNS and CDR2 SASEGT. Losses at the gene ends were 5 bases for V and 1 base for J; bases not matched to a gene: 7. The CDR3 spans 15 residues. CDR3 residues: CASSPDRAKNTEAFF. CDR3 sequence (DNA): TGTGCCAGCAGTCCTGACAGGGCTAAGAACACTGAAGCTTTCTTT.

V is TRBV9 and J is TRBJ2-3; D remains ambiguous. The CDR3 spans 13 residues. Trimming cost V 0 bases and J 4 bases, with 6 bases left between them. Per the germline V gene, CDR1 is SGDLS and CDR2 is YYNGEE. CDR3 protein: CASSVATADTQYF. DNA for the CDR3: TGTGCCAGCAGCGTAGCCACAGCAGATACGCAGTATTTT.

This clone has a single count. Here the CDR3 reads CASSSLESADTQYF. The CDR3 DNA reads TGCGCCAGCAGCAGTCTAGAATCCGCAGATACGCAGTATTTT. V usage is TRBV5-1 and J usage is TRBJ2-3; D ambiguous. The CDR3 has 14 residues. Germline CDR1 SGHRS, CDR2 YFSETQ. Trimming stripped 4 bases from V and 4 bases from J, with 13 bases between.

The chain combines TRBV6-6 with TRBJ1-5; possibly TRBD1 for D (5 bases). With 7 bases removed from V and 6 bases from J, the gap between germline ends came to 16 bases. The CDR3 length is 14 residues. In germline, CDR1 is MNHNY, CDR2 SVGAGI (reference sequence). CDR3 nucleotides: TGTGCCAGCACCCTGTTCCAGGGAAGTCAGCCCCAGCATTTT. Residues: CASTLFQGSQPQHF.

V usage is TRBV7-2 and J usage is TRBJ2-7, with D possibly TRBD2 on 5 matching bases. The CDR3 sequence is 13 residues long. With 3 bases removed from V and 2 bases from J, the gap between germline ends came to 8 bases. Germline-derived CDR1 and CDR2 are SGHTA and FQGNSA. CDR3 region: CASSFTRAYEQYF. DNA for the CDR3: TGTGCCAGCAGCTTTACGAGGGCCTACGAGCAGTACTTC.

This clone was observed once. For the CDR3, the DNA is TGTGCCAGCGCGGGACAGGGGAGGACTGAAGCTTTCTTT. It encodes CASAGQGRTEAFF. The chain joins TRBV25-1 to TRBJ1-1; 10 bases agree with TRBD1. Losses at the gene ends were 8 bases for V and 5 bases for J; bases not matched to a gene: 5. Germline loops: CDR1 MGHDK, CDR2 SYGVNS. CDR3 size: 13 residues.

This chain connects TRBV11-2 to TRBJ1-6; the match to TRBD1 covers 8 bases. The CDR3 spans 17 residues. The J segment lost 0 bases and the V segment lost 5 bases, leaving 6 bases of the junction unmatched. The V gene's germline CDR1 is SGHAT and CDR2 FQNNGV. CDR3 amino acids: CASSPKTGVSYNSPLHF. CDR3 in DNA: TGTGCCAGCAGCCCGAAGACAGGGGTCTCCTATAATTCACCCCTCCACTTT.

The CDR3 DNA reads TGTGCCAGCAGCGTAGGACAGGAGGGGAATGAGCAGTTCTTC. Translating gives CASSVGQEGNEQFF. V usage is TRBV5-4 and J usage is TRBJ2-1, with a tentative D call TRBD1 (7 bases). V lost 4 bases and J 7 bases, leaving 15 bases between the germline ends. Germline loops: CDR1 SGHNT, CDR2 YYREEE (reference sequence). There are 14 residues in the CDR3.

The CDR3 nucleotides read TGCGCCAGCAGCCTATTAACAGGGTCGGATGAGCAGTTCTTC. It encodes CASSLLTGSDEQFF. V is TRBV5-1 and J is TRBJ2-1; D perhaps matches TRBD1 (6 bases). V was clipped by 4 bases and J by 8 bases, with 16 bases between them. CDR1 is SGHRS and CDR2 is YFSETQ in the germline V gene. The CDR3 has 14 amino acids.